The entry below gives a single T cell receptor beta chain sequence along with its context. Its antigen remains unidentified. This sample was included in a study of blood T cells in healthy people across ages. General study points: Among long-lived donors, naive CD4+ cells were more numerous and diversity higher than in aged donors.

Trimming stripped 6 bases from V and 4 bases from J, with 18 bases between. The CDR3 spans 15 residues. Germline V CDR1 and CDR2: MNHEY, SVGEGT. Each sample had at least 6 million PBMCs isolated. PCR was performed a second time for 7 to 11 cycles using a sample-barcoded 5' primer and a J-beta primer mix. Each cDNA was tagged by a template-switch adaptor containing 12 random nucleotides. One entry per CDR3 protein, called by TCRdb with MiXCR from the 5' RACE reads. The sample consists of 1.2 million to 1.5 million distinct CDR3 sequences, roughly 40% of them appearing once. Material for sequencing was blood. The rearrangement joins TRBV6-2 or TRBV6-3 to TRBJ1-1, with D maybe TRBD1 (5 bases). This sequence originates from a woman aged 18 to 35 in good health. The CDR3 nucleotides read TGTGCCAGCAGAGACCCCGCCGGGGCCGGCACTGAAGCTTTCTTT. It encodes CASRDPAGAGTEAFF.